Listed here are 32 T cell receptor beta chains from one sample, sequenced in a study of long-term antiretroviral therapy in people with HIV. Sequencing relied on immunoSEQ assay v3.0, run at survey level. Clones were sequenced by immunoSEQ multiplex PCR, and TCRdb holds only the in-frame ones, with some missing. Of tens of thousands of clones in the sample, roughly three quarters were seen once. Sequenced here: unsorted PBMCs, sampled 1.9 years after starting antiretroviral therapy. All receptors derive from a man aged 18 to 29 with HIV.

CDR3 nucleotides: TGTGCCAGCAGTGAGATTACTGAAGCTTTCTTT. Amino acids: CASSEITEAFF. The chain employs TRBV2 and TRBJ1-1; D unresolved. The V end was cut by 3 bases, the J end by 5 bases, with 4 bases between. This CDR3 has 11 amino acids. Germline V lookup: CDR1 SNHLY, CDR2 FYNNEI.

This clone was detected only a few times. The chain has TRBV4-1 and TRBJ2-7; possibly TRBD2 for D (6 bases). Germline V gene sequence: CDR1 MGHRA, CDR2 YSYEKL. The V end was cut by 1 base, the J end by 4 bases, with 17 bases between. The CDR3 runs to 16 residues. The DNA of the CDR3 is TGCGCCAGCAGCCAAGGGGACTTACCAATGGAGTACGAGCAGTACGTC. It specifies CASSQGDLPMEYEQYV.

The genes are TRBV28 and TRBJ1-5; the D gene is possibly TRBD1 (6 bases). CDR1 MDHEN and CDR2 SYDVKM come from the germline V gene. Deletions cut 6 bases from V and 2 bases from J, with 14 bases between. The CDR3 is 15 residues long. Here the CDR3 reads CASRQTGYGNQPQHF. DNA of the CDR3: TGTGCCAGCAGACAGACAGGTTATGGCAATCAGCCCCAGCATTTT.

This clone was detected a few times. The chain has TRBV5-1 and TRBJ1-4; D may be TRBD1 (6 bases). Germline assignment: CDR1 SGHRS and CDR2 YFSETQ. V was pared by 3 bases and J by 8 bases, with 14 bases between. This CDR3 is 14 amino acids long. The CDR3 loop is CASSSRGGGEKLFF. The CDR3 DNA follows: TGCGCCAGCAGCTCCCGAGGGGGAGGCGAAAAACTGTTTTTT.

The table lists this clone with a count of one. The chain carries TRBV28 and TRBJ1-3; D unresolved. V lost 3 bases to trimming and J lost 0 bases, with 9 bases between them. There are 15 residues in the CDR3. In germline, CDR1 is MDHEN, CDR2 SYDVKM. The CDR3 here is CASSLVAGSGNTIYF. The CDR3 DNA reads TGTGCCAGCAGTTTGGTTGCCGGCTCTGGAAACACCATATATTTT.

The chain carries TRBV19 and TRBJ2-5; D may be TRBD1 (6 bases). CDR3 length: 16 amino acids. Trimming pared 0 bases from V and 3 bases from J, leaving 14 bases between. Germline loops: CDR1 LNHDA, CDR2 SQIVND (reference sequence). The CDR3 region is CASSIDLGAGEETQYF. In nucleotides, the CDR3 is TGTGCCAGTAGTATAGATCTCGGGGCAGGGGAAGAGACCCAGTACTTC.

The J gene is TRBJ1-4, the V gene TRBV5-4, with D possibly matching TRBD1 (5 bases). Trimming took 4 bases from V and 4 from J, leaving 8 bases between them. Germline-derived CDR1 and CDR2 are SGHNT and YYREEE (reference sequence). The CDR3 sequence is 13 residues long. The chain's CDR3 is CASSQRGNEKLFF. The CDR3 nucleotides read TGTGCCAGCAGCCAGAGGGGTAATGAAAAACTGTTTTTT.

The V call is TRBV9, the J call TRBJ2-5, with D possibly matching TRBD2 (5 bases). Deletions cut 0 bases from V and 5 bases from J, with 8 bases between. There are 13 residues in the CDR3. Germline V gene lookup returns CDR1 SGDLS and CDR2 YYNGEE. The CDR3 loop reads CASSVGGWETQYF. The CDR3, as DNA: TGTGCCAGCAGCGTAGGCGGGTGGGAGACCCAGTACTTC.

The rearrangement joins TRBV7-9 to TRBJ1-1, with a weak D call TRBD1 (5 bases). CDR3 size: 18 residues. Trimming shortened V by 5 bases and J by 4 bases, and 26 bases separated the two germline ends. CDR1 and CDR2 from the germline V gene are SEHNR and FQNEAQ (reference sequence). CDR3 amino acids: CASSPLHWGTHSGTEAFF. The CDR3 DNA reads as TGTGCCAGCAGCCCACTTCATTGGGGGACCCATTCTGGCACTGAAGCTTTCTTT.

The rearrangement links TRBV10-3 to TRBJ2-1, with D possibly TRBD1 on 8 matching bases. The CDR3 extends over 12 amino acids. Germline V gene sequence: CDR1 ENHRY, CDR2 SYGVKD. With 7 bases removed from V and 8 bases from J, the gap between germline ends came to 12 bases. DNA for the CDR3: TGTGCCATCACTACAGGGGGGGATGAGCAGTTCTTC. As protein: CAITTGGDEQFF.

The gene calls are TRBV9 and TRBJ2-3, with 8 bases fitting TRBD1. V lost 0 bases and J lost 4; bases outside the gene matches: 4. The CDR3 is 15 amino acids. CDR1 and CDR2 (germline): SGDLS, YYNGEE. CDR3 DNA sequence: TGTGCCAGCAGCGTAGAGCCAGGGGGCGCAGATACGCAGTATTTT. This sequence encodes CASSVEPGGADTQYF.

The J gene is TRBJ2-2, the V gene TRBV9; possibly TRBD2 for D (5 bases). Germline CDR1 and CDR2: SGDLS and YYNGEE. Trimming removed 0 bases at V and 3 bases at J, with 9 bases between. The CDR3 contains 15 residues. CDR3 DNA: TGTGCCAGCAGCGTAGGGCCAGCGGACACCGGGGAGCTGTTTTTT. Its protein is CASSVGPADTGELFF. Filled out from reference TRBV9 and TRBJ2-2, the complete variable domain reads DSGVTQTPKHLITATGQRVTLRCSPRSGDLSVYWYQQSLDQGLQFLIQYYNGEERAKGNILERFSAQQFPDLHSELNLSSLELGDSALYFCASSVGPADTGELFFGEGSRLTVL.

This chain links TRBV5-6 with TRBJ2-5, with 7 bases matching TRBD1. The CDR3 has 13 amino acids. Losses at the gene ends were 1 base for V and 7 bases for J; bases not matched to a gene: 4. The germline CDR1 and CDR2 sequences are SGHDT and YYEEEE. The DNA of the CDR3 is TGTGCCAGCAGCTTGAGAGGGGGCCGGACCCAGTACTTC. Its translation is CASSLRGGRTQYF.

The J gene is TRBJ2-7, the V gene TRBV7-9, with D uncertain. Germline V gene sequence: CDR1 SEHNR, CDR2 FQNEAQ (reference sequence). CDR3 length: 12 residues. V lost 10 bases, J lost 1 base, and 11 bases lay in between. For the CDR3, the DNA is TGTGCCACCCAGGACGGTTCCTACGAGCAGTACTTC. It codes for CATQDGSYEQYF.

DNA for the CDR3: TGTGCCAGCGTGAGGGGAGTAGACCTCAGCCGCTATGGCTACACCTTC. This encodes CASVRGVDLSRYGYTF. The V and J genes are TRBV5-5 and TRBJ1-2; D possibly corresponds to TRBD1 (5 bases). The V and J ends lost 7 bases and 4 bases respectively, with 23 bases between them. This CDR3 is 16 amino acids long. Germline-derived CDR1 and CDR2 are SGHKS and YYEKEE (reference sequence).

The rearrangement uses TRBV2 and TRBJ1-4; perhaps TRBD1 as D (5 bases). Germline assignment: CDR1 SNHLY and CDR2 FYNNEI. This CDR3 has 14 amino acids. Between the trimmed V and J ends, which lost 5 bases and 8 bases, there was a span of 15 bases. CDR3 bases: TGTGCCAGCAGTAGAGGACATACGGACGAAAAACTGTTTTTT. Protein sequence: CASSRGHTDEKLFF.

CDR3 region: CASSRDRGEPQHF. The CDR3, as DNA: TGTGCCAGCTCACGGGACAGGGGGGAGCCCCAGCATTTT. The chain employs TRBV18 and TRBJ1-5, with 11 bases aligning to TRBD1. J gave up 8 bases and V 4 bases, and 1 base lay outside the gene matches. Germline values: CDR1 KGHSH, CDR2 LQKENI. The CDR3 length is 13 residues.

The chain uses TRBV6-5 and TRBJ1-1, with a tentative D call TRBD1 (5 bases). The germline gives CDR1 MNHEY, CDR2 SVGAGI. CDR3 size: 14 residues. The ends were cut back, 6 bases at V and 4 bases at J, with 15 bases in the middle. CDR3 nucleotide sequence: TGTGCCAGCAGCCTGGGACCGGGGAGCACTGAAGCTTTCTTT. Translation gives CASSLGPGSTEAFF.

V is TRBV25-1 and J is TRBJ2-5; TRBD2 matches at 7 bases. V shed 8 bases, J shed 5 bases, and the junction held 11 bases outside the gene matches. Germline V gives CDR1 MGHDK, CDR2 SYGVNS. The CDR3 consists of 14 residues. The CDR3 loop is CASAEGGGRETQYF. The CDR3 DNA reads TGTGCCAGCGCCGAGGGCGGGGGAAGGGAGACCCAGTACTTC.

CDR3 DNA: TGTGCCAGCAGCTTTCTCTCCGGGGGGGCTGGGGCCGACAATGAGCAGTTCTTC. This codes for CASSFLSGGAGADNEQFF. The rearrangement uses TRBV7-9 and TRBJ2-1, with 8 bases matching TRBD2. CDR3 length equals 18 residues. CDR1 is SEHNR, CDR2 FQNEAQ, per germline (reference sequence). J was trimmed by 5 bases and V by 3 bases; bases with no gene match: 15.

The chain is built from TRBV12-2 and TRBJ1-6. TRBV12-2 corresponds to a pseudogene. This CDR3 contains 14 residues. This CDR3 reads CASRQGTENSPLHF. CDR3 nucleotide sequence: TGTGCAAGTCGCCAAGGGACGGAAAATTCACCCCTCCACTTT.

The chain combines TRBV10-1 with TRBJ1-5; no reliable D call. Trimming pared 8 bases from V and 7 bases from J, leaving 12 bases between. Germline CDR1 WNHNN, CDR2 SYGVQD (reference sequence). This CDR3 spans 12 amino acids. The CDR3 region is CASANARQPQHF. CDR3 coding DNA: TGCGCCAGCGCCAACGCGCGGCAGCCCCAGCATTTT.

The V call is TRBV7-9, the J call TRBJ2-5; 7 bases align to TRBD1. The J segment lost 2 bases and the V segment lost 2 bases, leaving 5 bases of the junction unmatched. In germline, CDR1 is SEHNR, CDR2 FQNEAQ (reference sequence). This CDR3 has 15 residues. CDR3 nucleotide sequence: TGTGCCAGCAGCTTACACAGGGGATATCAAGAGACCCAGTACTTC. Translation gives CASSLHRGYQETQYF.

The rearrangement joins TRBV29-1 to TRBJ1-2; D might be TRBD1 (5 bases). V was clipped by 3 bases and J by 7 bases, with 12 bases between them. The germline CDR1 and CDR2 sequences are SQVTM and ANQGSEA. The CDR3 sequence is 12 residues long. Here the CDR3 reads CSVDVRGGGYTF. The CDR3 coding sequence is TGCAGCGTTGATGTGCGTGGGGGTGGCTACACCTTC.

The chain carries TRBV2 and TRBJ2-1; tentatively, D is TRBD2 (6 bases). The CDR3 extends over 15 amino acids. Germline-derived CDR1 and CDR2 are SNHLY and FYNNEI. V lost 6 bases and J 2 bases, leaving 14 bases between the germline ends. In nucleotides, the CDR3 is TGTGCCAGCAGGGACGGGACTTCCCCCTACAATGAGCAGTTCTTC. Translated, it gives CASRDGTSPYNEQFF.

This rearrangement joins TRBV28 to TRBJ1-2; 8 bases match TRBD1. The germline V gene has CDR1 MDHEN and CDR2 SYDVKM. The CDR3 covers 15 residues. After removal of 7 bases from V and 4 bases from J, the junction contained 11 bases not matched to a gene. DNA for the CDR3: TGTGCCAGCACCCAGGGGGCGACCCTTTCCTATGGCTACACCTTC. Amino acid sequence: CASTQGATLSYGYTF.

This clone appeared once. The chain employs TRBV2 and TRBJ2-3; 7 positions match TRBD2. The V segment lost 2 bases and the J segment 3 bases; nucleotides outside the gene matches: 2. Germline CDR1 is SNHLY and CDR2 is FYNNEI. The CDR3 has 14 residues. The CDR3 region is CASSENSGTDTQYF. In DNA form, the CDR3 reads TGTGCCAGCAGTGAAAATAGCGGGACAGATACGCAGTATTTT.

The chain links TRBV7-2 to TRBJ1-6; TRBD1 might be the D (5 bases). Germline values: CDR1 SGHTA, CDR2 FQGNSA. This CDR3 contains 13 residues. V lost 5 bases, J lost 13 bases, and 15 bases lay in between. The CDR3 sequence is CASSVGTQAPLHF. CDR3 in DNA: TGTGCCAGCAGCGTAGGGACTCAGGCGCCCCTCCACTTT.

The chain links TRBV13 to TRBJ2-3; the D is unclear. With 1 base removed from V and 0 bases from J, the gap between germline ends came to 14 bases. The germline V gene encodes CDR1 PRHDT and CDR2 FYEKMQ (reference sequence). This CDR3 region has 17 residues. The CDR3 coding sequence is TGTGCCAGCAGCTTAGATGGCAGAATATTTAGCACAGATACGCAGTATTTT. As protein: CASSLDGRIFSTDTQYF.

The rearrangement joins TRBV2 to TRBJ2-3, with D hard to call. V shed 5 bases and J shed 4 bases, with 4 bases lying between them. The V gene's germline CDR1 is SNHLY and CDR2 FYNNEI. The CDR3 is 11 amino acids. This CDR3 is CASSFADTQYF. Here the CDR3 DNA reads TGTGCCAGCAGTTTCGCAGATACGCAGTATTTT.

The chain couples TRBV5-4 to TRBJ2-1; 10 nucleotides align to TRBD1. CDR3 length: 14 residues. CDR1 and CDR2 from the germline V gene are SGHNT and YYREEE (reference sequence). Unmatched junction bases numbered 8, after V lost 8 bases and J lost 6 bases. The CDR3 protein is CASMRTGGGNEQFF. Written as DNA, the CDR3 is TGTGCCAGTATGAGGACAGGGGGGGGCAATGAGCAGTTCTTC.

This chain joins TRBV11-2 and TRBJ1-4; D possibly corresponds to TRBD1 (6 bases). V shed 1 base and J shed 7 bases, with 13 bases lying between them. Germline CDR1 reads SGHAT; CDR2 reads FQNNGV. This CDR3 spans 15 amino acids. CDR3 residues: CASSLAGVTGEKLFF. CDR3 in DNA: TGTGCCAGCAGCTTAGCAGGGGTTACTGGTGAAAAACTGTTTTTT.